Listed below are T cell receptor beta chains from one sample, sequenced in a study of monozygotic twins with inflammatory bowel disease. From the 5' RACE reads, TCRdb lists one entry per CDR3 protein and no DNA. The sample includes hundreds of thousands of distinct CDR3 sequences. The sequenced sample was blood. The receptors come from a human donor with ulcerative colitis or Crohn's disease, or a healthy co-twin of an affected twin (not recorded which). The CDR3 runs from the conserved cysteine through the conserved F or W.

V: TRBV15
J: TRBJ2-3
CDR3: CATSSSYLSGTLSTDTQYF

V: TRBV28
J: TRBJ1-2
CDR3: CASGRGGVYGYTF

V: TRBV9
J: TRBJ2-2
CDR3: CASSVFSKVPGELFF

V: TRBV9
J: TRBJ1-1
CDR3: CASSTGATEAFF

V: TRBV5-1
J: TRBJ2-4
CDR3: CASSLGVQRGPAEHF

V: TRBV7-8
J: TRBJ2-7
CDR3: CASSLVAGSGEQYF

V: TRBV3-1
J: TRBJ2-6
CDR3: CASSQGAHSGANVLTF

V: TRBV5-1
J: TRBJ1-5
CDR3: CASRPTTADGQPQHF

V: TRBV2
J: TRBJ2-7
CDR3: CASAGDGYEQYF

V: TRBV30
J: TRBJ2-2
CDR3: CAWRAAGGNTGELFF

V: TRBV12-3/TRBV12-4
J: TRBJ1-6
CDR3: CASTTGGYNSPLHF

V: TRBV7-2
J: TRBJ2-2
CDR3: CASGGEGAPGELFF

V: TRBV3-1
J: TRBJ1-5
CDR3: CASSRALGNQPQHF

V: TRBV19
J: TRBJ1-5
CDR3: CASSVRQYNQPQHF